This TCR beta chain is from a study of blood T cell repertoires in COVID-19. About the study: T cells, B-cell-depleted T cells, or PBMCs supplied cDNA or gDNA.

The method was immunoSEQ multiplex PCR; TCRdb's version includes in-frame clones alone and lacks a portion of them. The table records under 200,000 clones, approximately 81% of them present only once. Germline assignment: CDR1 MDHEN and CDR2 SYDVKM. There are 15 residues in the CDR3. V lost 3 bases, J lost 6 bases, and 15 bases lay in between. The cohort comprised adults aged about 18 to 90 years residing in approximately 22 US areas. Two negative PCRs, clearance, or symptom resolution had been documented for recovered Cohort 3 donors. Sequenced sample: PBMCs or T cells enriched from blood (not recorded which). The clonotype was recovered from a woman aged 45-65 years who had recovered from COVID-19. This chain uses TRBV28 with TRBJ1-5; D may be TRBD1 (6 bases). This chain's CDR3 is CASSFPGERGQPQHF. The DNA of the CDR3 is TGTGCCAGCAGTTTCCCAGGGGAGAGGGGTCAGCCCCAGCATTTT. Full variable domain (remainder filled in from reference TRBV28 and TRBJ1-5): DVKVTQSSRYLVKRTGEKVFLECVQDMDHENMFWYRQDPGLGLRLIYFSYDVKMKEKGDIPEGYSVSREKKERFSLILESASTNQTSMYLCASSFPGERGQPQHFGDGTRLSIL.